The source of this T cell receptor (beta chain) is a study of cytomegalovirus exposure and HLA in healthy donors. Study results and limitations: Compared with the roughly 700-donor mean, an Asian-associated ancestry cluster reportedly had fewer N-insertions, according to a later analysis.

Concerning this clone itself: Its antigen is not identified.

The CDR3 is 15 amino acids. V shed 6 bases and J shed 5 bases, with 19 bases lying between them. Germline V gene lookup returns CDR1 SNHLY and CDR2 FYNNEI. PCR employed 60 Vbeta and 13 Jbeta primers. Clones were sequenced by immunoSEQ multiplex PCR, and TCRdb holds only the in-frame ones, with some missing. The sample has roughly 90,000 clones, about 81% seen once. The sequenced material came from PBMCs. The chain is built from TRBV2 and TRBJ2-5, with a possible D match to TRBD2 (7 bases). This receptor was obtained from a man between 18 and 29 years old in good health and CMV-seronegative. CDR3 sequence (DNA): TGTGCCAGCAGGGGGATGGGGGGGCGCTTGGAGACCCAGTACTTC. Translation gives CASRGMGGRLETQYF.